These 12 T cell receptor beta chains came from one sample sequenced in a study of blood T cell repertoires in COVID-19. Assay used: immunoSEQ multiplex PCR; TCRdb lists only in-frame clones, some missing. The table lists around 45,000 clones, around 80% of them singletons. Sequencing was performed on peripheral blood. These TCRs come from a man older than 75 in a cohort sampled during active COVID-19.

J is TRBJ2-2 and V is TRBV24-1; the match to TRBD1 covers 8 bases. Germline V CDR1 and CDR2: KGHDR, SFDVKD. The CDR3 has 19 residues. V shed 5 bases, J shed 1 base, and the junction held 14 bases outside the gene matches. The CDR3 DNA follows: TGTGCCACCAGTGTGGCAGGGGGCGGACAGCGGAGGAACACCGGGGAGCTGTTTTTT. This gives the protein CATSVAGGGQRRNTGELFF.

V and J are TRBV4-3 and TRBJ2-5, with a weak D call TRBD1 (5 bases). The CDR3 has 16 residues. V was clipped by 1 base and J by 4 bases, with 16 bases between them. CDR1 is LGHNA and CDR2 is YSLEER in the germline V gene. The CDR3: CASSQGRQPRPETQYF. The CDR3 DNA follows: TGCGCCAGCAGCCAAGGCCGACAGCCGCGGCCAGAGACCCAGTACTTC.

As to this clone: Different DNA sequences within this sample yield the same CDR3. The chain uses TRBV29-1 and TRBJ2-7, with D uncertain. The germline CDR1 and CDR2 sequences are SQVTM and ANQGSEA. The CDR3 loop spans 12 amino acids. Trimming left V 7 bases short and J 3 bases short, with 13 bases between. This CDR3 reads CSARVPYYEQYF. CDR3 bases: TGCAGCGCCCGGGTTCCCTACTACGAGCAGTACTTC.

The chain joins TRBV19 to TRBJ1-1; 7 bases are shared with TRBD1. J lost 2 bases, V lost 4 bases, and 7 bases had no gene match. This CDR3 contains 15 residues. Germline V gene lookup returns CDR1 LNHDA and CDR2 SQIVND (reference sequence). The CDR3 is CASSTSGTVNTEAFF. The CDR3 DNA reads TGTGCCAGTAGTACCTCCGGGACAGTTAACACTGAAGCTTTCTTT.

The chain couples TRBV7-2 to TRBJ2-7; 7 bases are shared with TRBD1. Germline CDR1 and CDR2: SGHTA and FQGNSA. With V trimmed by 4 bases and J by 3 bases, 3 bases remained unmatched. The CDR3 has 13 amino acids. For the CDR3, the DNA is TGTGCCAGCAGCTGGGACAGAATCTACGAGCAGTACTTC. This codes for CASSWDRIYEQYF.

V usage is TRBV15 and J usage is TRBJ1-5; TRBD1 agrees at 8 bases. The germline V gene encodes CDR1 LNHNV and CDR2 YYDKDF (reference sequence). The CDR3 covers 16 residues. J lost 1 base, V lost 2 bases, and 4 bases had no gene match. The CDR3 loop reads CATSRQQGGSNQPQHF. The CDR3 nucleotides read TGTGCCACCAGCAGACAACAGGGGGGAAGCAATCAGCCCCAGCATTTT.

V and J are TRBV5-1 and TRBJ2-2, with 10 bases matching TRBD2. The CDR3 is 17 residues long. V gave up 3 bases and J gave up 5 bases; unmatched junction bases: 10. Germline values: CDR1 SGHRS, CDR2 YFSETQ. Here the CDR3 DNA reads TGCGCCAGCAGCTCGGCTAGCGGGAGTTTAGGGACCGGGGAGCTGTTTTTT. Translated, it gives CASSSASGSLGTGELFF.

The chain links TRBV19 to TRBJ1-1, with D possibly matching TRBD1 (5 bases). This CDR3 has 13 amino acids. Germline lookup yields CDR1 LNHDA and CDR2 SQIVND (reference sequence). The ends were cut back, 8 bases at V and 0 bases at J, with 10 bases in the middle. DNA for the CDR3: TGTGCCAGTGGTAGACAGTTGAACACTGAAGCTTTCTTT. Amino acid sequence: CASGRQLNTEAFF.

This sequence joins TRBV2 and TRBJ2-5, with 7 bases aligning to TRBD2. Losses at the gene ends were 5 bases for V and 2 bases for J; bases not matched to a gene: 2. The CDR3 totals 13 residues. Germline lookup yields CDR1 SNHLY and CDR2 FYNNEI. Written as DNA, the CDR3 is TGTGCCAGCAGTCCTAGCGGTCAAGAGACCCAGTACTTC. Amino acids: CASSPSGQETQYF. Supplemented by reference TRBV2 and TRBJ2-5, the full variable domain reads EPEVTQTPSHQVTQMGQEVILRCVPISNHLYFYWYRQILGQKVEFLVSFYNNEISEKSEIFDDQFSVERPDGSNFTLKIRSTKLEDSAMYFCASSPSGQETQYFGPGTRLLVL.

This clone has just a few counts. V and J are TRBV9 and TRBJ2-6, with unresolved D. Germline V lookup: CDR1 SGDLS, CDR2 YYNGEE. Deletions cut 4 bases from V and 0 bases from J, with 5 bases between. The length of the CDR3 is 14 residues. The DNA for the CDR3 is TGTGCCAGCAGCCTCGTCTCTGGGGCCAACGTCCTGACTTTC. Translation: CASSLVSGANVLTF.

This chain connects TRBV5-1 to TRBJ2-3, with a tentative D call TRBD2 (7 bases). The CDR3 is 15 residues long. V dropped 1 base and J dropped 2 bases, with 11 bases sitting between them. Germline V gene sequence: CDR1 SGHRS, CDR2 YFSETQ. CDR3 DNA sequence: TGCGCCAGCAGCTTGCGGGGGGCGGACACAGATACGCAGTATTTT. The encoded protein is CASSLRGADTDTQYF.

The J gene is TRBJ2-1, the V gene TRBV29-1, with 7 bases aligning to TRBD1. Losses at the gene ends were 4 bases for V and 8 bases for J; bases not matched to a gene: 8. The length of the CDR3 is 13 residues. Germline V lookup: CDR1 SQVTM, CDR2 ANQGSEA. The CDR3 sequence: CSVVRGQWDEQFF. As DNA, the CDR3 is TGCAGCGTTGTCCGGGGACAGTGGGATGAGCAGTTCTTC.